Below are 6 T cell receptor beta chains sequenced from a single sample in a study of esophageal squamous cell carcinoma under preoperative chemotherapy. MiXCR, run by TCRdb on the PCR reads, gives a single entry per CDR3 protein. The table records about 16,000 distinct CDR3 sequences, roughly half of them present only once. Stated time point: before preoperative PTX-NDP chemotherapy. The specimen was obtained from a patient given preoperative chemotherapy. These receptor sequences come from a human donor with esophageal squamous cell carcinoma. The donor label of this sample is uncertain.

This clonotype was recorded many times. The CDR3 region is CASSPRLAGASETQYF. The CDR3 coding sequence is TGTGCCAGCAGCCCAAGACTAGCGGGGGCCTCAGAGACCCAGTACTTC. This chain uses TRBV7-8 with TRBJ2-5; 12 bases agree with TRBD2. Per the germline V gene, CDR1 is SGHVS and CDR2 is FQNEAQ. CDR3 length: 16 residues. V shed 5 bases and J 4 bases; nucleotides not matched to a gene: 8.

The V gene is TRBV7-3, the J gene TRBJ2-7, with 9 bases aligning to TRBD1. This CDR3 has 18 amino acids. The V segment lost 6 bases and the J segment 2 bases; nucleotides outside the gene matches: 17. CDR1 SGHTA and CDR2 FQGTGA come from the germline V gene. CDR3 DNA sequence: TGTGCCAGCAGTCTACGAGATATCCGGGACAGGGTGCCCTACGAGCAGTACTTC. It yields the protein CASSLRDIRDRVPYEQYF.

This clonotype was counted a few times. This chain joins TRBV6-2 or TRBV6-3 and TRBJ1-1; unclear D gene. The germline V and J ends were trimmed by 4 bases and 0 bases, with 18 bases remaining between them. This CDR3 spans 17 amino acids. CDR1 is MNHEY and CDR2 is SVGEGT in the germline V gene. CDR3 sequence: CASSSRRTQTLNTEAFF. The CDR3 DNA follows: TGTGCCAGCAGTTCACGCCGGACCCAGACCCTGAACACTGAAGCTTTCTTT.

This clonotype appeared once. The rearrangement links TRBV7-2 to TRBJ2-3; perhaps TRBD2 as D (6 bases). The J call may not be correct, given that the DNA end is closer to TRBJ2-7. Germline V gene data show CDR1 as SGHTA and CDR2 as FQGNSA. The CDR3 extends over 16 amino acids. The chain's CDR3 is CACRAPGRGGTDTQYF. The CDR3 DNA sequence: TGTGCGTGCCGCGCACCGGGGCGGGGAGGCACAGATACGCAGTACTTC.

This clonotype was detected many times. The rearrangement joins TRBV5-4 to TRBJ2-5; 8 bases line up with TRBD1. V was clipped by 5 bases and J by 1 base; unmatched bases: 7. Germline V gives CDR1 SGHNT, CDR2 YYREEE (reference sequence). This CDR3 comprises 15 residues. This CDR3 is CASRARDRSQETQYF. CDR3 DNA sequence: TGTGCCAGCAGAGCAAGGGACAGGAGCCAAGAGACCCAGTACTTC.

This clonotype was counted ten times or more. The CDR3 reads CASNRDRAYNEQFF. CDR3 nucleotide sequence: TGTGCCAGCAACCGGGACAGGGCATACAATGAGCAGTTCTTC. The chain links TRBV7-2 to TRBJ2-1; 9 bases match TRBD1. The ends lost 7 bases at V and 4 bases at J; junction bases unmatched: 5. Germline loops: CDR1 SGHTA, CDR2 FQGNSA. The CDR3 runs to 14 residues. The full variable domain, its missing parts supplied by reference TRBV7-2 and TRBJ2-1, is GAGVSQSPSNKVTEKGKDVELRCDPISGHTALYWYRQSLGQGLEFLIYFQGNSAPDKSGLPSDRFSAERTGGSVSTLTIQRTQQEDSAVYLCASNRDRAYNEQFFGPGTRLTVL.